These T cell receptor beta chains were read from a single sample in a study of cytomegalovirus exposure and HLA in healthy donors. Generated by immunoSEQ multiplex PCR, the TCRdb table keeps only in-frame clones and is missing some. This table has just under 45,000 clones, under 60% appearing once. The sequenced material came from PBMCs. These receptors were obtained from a man aged 55 to 70 in good health and CMV-seronegative. Both conserved end residues are part of each CDR3. The order of the fields is CDR3 protein, J gene, clone size, CDR3 length, V gene. Rows may omit the clone size; those that give it use once, few, many or a size class.

CASSLGTFDGYTF,TRBJ1-2,few,13,TRBV7-2
CASSFRQGGYEQYF,TRBJ2-7,.,14,TRBV5-4
CATRRDRVTGELFF,TRBJ2-2,.,14,TRBV15
CASSPYSGYNEQFF,TRBJ2-1,.,14,TRBV18
CAWATFTGEKLFF,TRBJ1-4,.,13,TRBV30
CASSQEMGNYGYTF,TRBJ1-2,.,14,TRBV4-3
CSVNRDYEQYF,TRBJ2-7,once,11,TRBV29-1
CSVANTQGMNTEAFF,TRBJ1-1,.,15,TRBV29-1
CASSPRGQGLDEQFF,TRBJ2-1,few,15,TRBV9
CATSRGDRGEQYF,TRBJ2-7,.,13,TRBV15
CASSRLAGGLYEQYF,TRBJ2-7,once,15,TRBV4-3
CASSEGQGNQPQHF,TRBJ1-5,.,14,TRBV2
CASRGTGGAYNEQFF,TRBJ2-1,.,15,TRBV5-1
CASGRGRDRAYNEQFF,TRBJ2-1,few,16,TRBV2
CASSQQGILFGEQYF,TRBJ2-7,.,15,TRBV27
CASSQEIRTSPQFF,TRBJ2-1,few,14,TRBV14
CASSLTGRQETQYF,TRBJ2-5,.,14,TRBV5-1
CASSATGLLTSFF,TRBJ2-1,.,13,TRBV6-5
CASSYGTGYMANEKLFF,TRBJ1-4,many,17,TRBV7-9
CASSLGTASETQYF,TRBJ2-5,.,14,TRBV5-1
CASSLGHTYEQYF,TRBJ2-7,.,13,TRBV7-7
CASSLAAGSNQPQHF,TRBJ1-5,.,15,TRBV7-2
CASSARIYGYTF,TRBJ1-2,.,12,TRBV6-1
CSVRTGGHNEQFF,TRBJ2-1,few,13,TRBV29-1
CASSLSRAAFF,TRBJ1-1,.,11,TRBV11-2
CAWSREAYQPQHF,TRBJ1-5,.,13,TRBV30
CASNQQVDGETQYF,TRBJ2-5,.,14,TRBV6-4
CASSVGADTQYF,TRBJ2-3,.,12,TRBV9
CASSLAGTGGGEQFF,TRBJ2-1,.,15,TRBV28
CASSYGHLNTEAFF,TRBJ1-1,few,14,TRBV6-5
CAWRSGFGRLDSRAKNIQYF,TRBJ2-4,.,20,TRBV30
CAGRQGGSYGYTF,TRBJ1-2,.,13,TRBV6-1
CASSPFLREKLFF,TRBJ1-4,.,13,TRBV14
CAIPTGSTDTQYF,TRBJ2-3,few,13,TRBV27
CASSSGLGGTEAFF,TRBJ1-1,.,14,TRBV7-2
CASSIGRTEQYF,TRBJ2-7,.,12,TRBV19
CASSEYRGPTPQHF,TRBJ1-5,.,14,TRBV6-1
CASSKDNSYEQYF,TRBJ2-7,.,13,TRBV7-2
CASNGAGGQPQHF,TRBJ1-5,.,13,TRBV7-8
CASNFLGANTEAFF,TRBJ1-1,few,14,TRBV7-2
CASSPSGMKYNEQFF,TRBJ2-1,.,15,TRBV18
CASSAGQGAGRSTQYF,TRBJ2-5,few,16,TRBV19
CASSSWTDYYGYTF,TRBJ1-2,.,14,TRBV7-9